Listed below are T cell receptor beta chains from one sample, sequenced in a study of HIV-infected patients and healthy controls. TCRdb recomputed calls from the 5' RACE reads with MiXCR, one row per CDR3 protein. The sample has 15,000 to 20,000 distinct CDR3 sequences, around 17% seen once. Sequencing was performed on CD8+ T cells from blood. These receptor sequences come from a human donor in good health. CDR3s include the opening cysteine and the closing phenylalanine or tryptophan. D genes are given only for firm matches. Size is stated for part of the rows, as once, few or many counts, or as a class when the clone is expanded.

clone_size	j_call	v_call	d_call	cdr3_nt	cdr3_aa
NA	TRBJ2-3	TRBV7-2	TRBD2	TGTGCCAGCAGCTTAGAGGTCGGGTGGGCGGGAGTTAGCACAGATACGCAGTATTTT	CASSLEVGWAGVSTDTQYF
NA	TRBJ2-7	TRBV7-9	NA	TGTGCCAGCAGCGACGGTGGGGTCAGGGGCTACGAGCAGTACTTC	CASSDGGVRGYEQYF
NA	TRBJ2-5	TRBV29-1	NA	TGCAGCGTTGAAGATCAAGTCAGACAAGAGACCCAGTACTTC	CSVEDQVRQETQYF
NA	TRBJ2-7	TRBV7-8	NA	TGTGCCAGCAGTCCGACAGTTAACTCCTACGAGCAGTACTTC	CASSPTVNSYEQYF
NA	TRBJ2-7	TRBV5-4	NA	TGTGCCAGCAGACTCGGGGGTAACGAGCAGTACTTC	CASRLGGNEQYF
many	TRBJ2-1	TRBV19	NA	TGTGCCAGTAGTCGAGGGGTGGGTGAGCAGTTCTTC	CASSRGVGEQFF
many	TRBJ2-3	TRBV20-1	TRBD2	TGCAGTGAGAAAGGGGGGACTAGCGGGGGGCCTACAGATACGCAGTATTTT	CSEKGGTSGGPTDTQYF
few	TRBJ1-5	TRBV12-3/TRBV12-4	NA	TGTGCCAGCAGTAGAGACATCCCCTGGGAGCCCCAGCATTTT	CASSRDIPWEPQHF
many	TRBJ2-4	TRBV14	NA	TGTGCCAGCAGCCAAGCAGGGATCGGTCAGTACTTC	CASSQAGIGQYF
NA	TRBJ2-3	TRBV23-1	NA	TGCGCCAGCAGTCTGAGGTGCACAGATACGCAGTATTTT	CASSLRCTDTQYF
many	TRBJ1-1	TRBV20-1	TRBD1	TGCAGTGCTAGAGATGGGGACAGGGGGCAGACTGAAGCTTTCTTT	CSARDGDRGQTEAFF
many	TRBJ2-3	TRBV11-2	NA	TGTGCCAGCAGTCCCACGGCGGGGACCCCCCCAGATACGCAGTATTTT	CASSPTAGTPPDTQYF
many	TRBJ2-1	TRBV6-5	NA	TGTGCCAGCAGTTGGCCCCCCGGTTCGGGGCACAATGAGCAGTTCTTC	CASSWPPGSGHNEQFF
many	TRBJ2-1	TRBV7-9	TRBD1	TGTGCCAGCAGCCCGCCGGGACAGGGGGAAGTGAGGCAGTTCTTC	CASSPPGQGEVRQFF
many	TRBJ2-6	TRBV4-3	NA	TGCGCCAGCAGCGAGATGACGGGCTCTGGGGCCAACGTCCTGACTTTC	CASSEMTGSGANVLTF
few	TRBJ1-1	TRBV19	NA	TGTGCCAGTAGTGTAAACAGGAACACTGAAGCTTTCTTT	CASSVNRNTEAFF
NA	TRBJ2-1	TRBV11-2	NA	TGTGCCAGCAGCTCCTCGCAACAGGAAGGGGTTGACAATGAGCAGTTCTTC	CASSSSQQEGVDNEQFF
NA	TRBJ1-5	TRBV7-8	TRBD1	TGTGCCAGCAGCTGGACAGGGGGGCAGCCCCAGCATTTT	CASSWTGGQPQHF
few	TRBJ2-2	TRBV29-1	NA	TGCAGCGTTAGGCTCCTGAACACCGGGGAGCTGTTTTTT	CSVRLLNTGELFF
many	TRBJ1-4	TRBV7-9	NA	TGTGCCAGCAGCAACCTCCAGGGTTTGCAAAAACTGTTTTTT	CASSNLQGLQKLFF
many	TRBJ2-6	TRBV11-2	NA	TGTGCCAGCAGCGACAGAGGACAGAAATCTGGGGCCAACGTCCTGACTTTC	CASSDRGQKSGANVLTF
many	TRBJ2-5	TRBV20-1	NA	TGCAGTGCCCCAGAGGGACCTGGGGAGACCCAGTACTTC	CSAPEGPGETQYF
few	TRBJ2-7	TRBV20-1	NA	TGCAGTGCTAGAAGCCTAGACCATTACGAGCAGTACTTC	CSARSLDHYEQYF
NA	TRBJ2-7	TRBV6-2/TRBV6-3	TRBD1	TGTGCCAGCAGTCCTTTCGGGACAGGCCTGTGGGAGCAGTACTTC	CASSPFGTGLWEQYF
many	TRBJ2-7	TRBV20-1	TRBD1	TGCAGTGCTAGCCTGGTGGACAGGCGGCCAGGCGAGCAGTACTTC	CSASLVDRRPGEQYF
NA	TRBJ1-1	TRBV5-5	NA	TGTGCCAGCAGCCCGGAGGGGGACACTGAAGCTTTCTTT	CASSPEGDTEAFF
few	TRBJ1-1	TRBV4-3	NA	TGCGCCAGCAGCCAAGATGGGGGCCTGAACACTGAAGCTTTCTTT	CASSQDGGLNTEAFF
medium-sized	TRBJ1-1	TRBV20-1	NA	TGCAGTGCTAGGTCCCCTAATTCAGAATTACACACTGAAGCTTTCTTT	CSARSPNSELHTEAFF
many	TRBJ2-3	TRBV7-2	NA	TGTGCCAGCAGCTTATGGTCGGTAACAGATACGCAGTATTTT	CASSLWSVTDTQYF
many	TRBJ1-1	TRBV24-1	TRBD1	TGTGCCACCAGTGATGGGACAGGGGGGAGAAACACTGAAGCTTTCTTT	CATSDGTGGRNTEAFF
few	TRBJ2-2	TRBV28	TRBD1	TGTGCCAGCAGTCCCTGGACAGGACGGAACACCGGGGAGCTGTTTTTT	CASSPWTGRNTGELFF
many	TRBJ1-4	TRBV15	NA	TGTGCCACCAGCAGAGATGGAGGGAACCCGGGAGAAAAACTGTTTTTT	CATSRDGGNPGEKLFF
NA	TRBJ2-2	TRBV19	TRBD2	TGTGCCAGCTTAGCGGGAGCCGGGGAGCTGTTTTTT	CASLAGAGELFF
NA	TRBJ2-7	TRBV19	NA	TGTGCCAGTAGTATGACGGTAGGGAACTACGAGCAGTACTTC	CASSMTVGNYEQYF
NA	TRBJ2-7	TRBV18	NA	TGTGCCAGCTCGCTCAGTCCTTTCGGATCCTACGAGCAGTACTTC	CASSLSPFGSYEQYF
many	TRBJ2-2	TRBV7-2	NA	TGTGCCAGCAGCAGGCATGTCACCGGGGAGCTGTTTTTT	CASSRHVTGELFF
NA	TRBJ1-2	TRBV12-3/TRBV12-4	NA	TGTGCCAGCAGTTTGGGACCTTCCAACTATGGCTACACCTTC	CASSLGPSNYGYTF
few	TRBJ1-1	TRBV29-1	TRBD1	TGCAGCGCAGACGGCGCAGGGGGAATGAACACTGAAGCTTTCTTT	CSADGAGGMNTEAFF
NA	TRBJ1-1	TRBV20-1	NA	TGCAGTGCTGAACGAGTGGGGAACACTGAAGCTTTCTTT	CSAERVGNTEAFF
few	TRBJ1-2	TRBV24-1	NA	TGTGCCACCAGTGAACAGCCCAACTATGGCTACACCTTC	CATSEQPNYGYTF
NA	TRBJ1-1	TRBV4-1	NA	TGCGCCAGCAGCCAAGGCGTAATGATCTTGACAAACACTGAAGCTTTCTTT	CASSQGVMILTNTEAFF
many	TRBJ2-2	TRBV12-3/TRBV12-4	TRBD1	TGTGCCAGCAGTTCCACTACCTCCGGGACAGCGAACACCGGGGAGCTGTTTTTT	CASSSTTSGTANTGELFF
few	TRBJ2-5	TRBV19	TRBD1	TGTGCCAGTCCTCACAGGGGGGCCCAGTACTTC	CASPHRGAQYF
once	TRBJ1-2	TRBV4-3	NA	TGCGCCAGCAGCCAAGGTCGGACACTGGATGGCTACACCTTC	CASSQGRTLDGYTF
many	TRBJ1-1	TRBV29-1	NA	TGCAGCGTTGGGGCCTCCCGGTCTGAAGCTTTCTTT	CSVGASRSEAFF
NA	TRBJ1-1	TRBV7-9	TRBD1	TGTGCCAGCAGCAGAGGGGGCCCCGAAGCTTTCTTT	CASSRGGPEAFF
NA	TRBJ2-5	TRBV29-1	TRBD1	TGCAGCGTTGAAGATATCGGGACAGACCAAGAGACCCAGTACTTC	CSVEDIGTDQETQYF
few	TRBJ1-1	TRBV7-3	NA	TGTGCCAGCAGCTTAGAAGGCACCACTGAAGCTTTCTTT	CASSLEGTTEAFF
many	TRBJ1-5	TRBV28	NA	TGTGCCAGCAGTCAAAATCAGCCCCAGCATTTT	CASSQNQPQHF
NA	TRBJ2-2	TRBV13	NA	TGTGCCAGCAGCCCGGGGACCGCCGGGGAGCTGTTTTTT	CASSPGTAGELFF
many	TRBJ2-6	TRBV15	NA	TGTGCCACCAGCCCCGTCACGGCTGGGGCCAACGTCCTGACTTTC	CATSPVTAGANVLTF
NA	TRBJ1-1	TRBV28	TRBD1	TGTGCCAGCAGCGACAGGGGTACGAACACTGAAGCTTTCTTT	CASSDRGTNTEAFF
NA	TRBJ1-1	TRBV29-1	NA	TGCAGCGTGAGGGGGGGCTTGATGAACACTGAAGCTTTCTTT	CSVRGGLMNTEAFF
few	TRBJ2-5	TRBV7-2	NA	TGTGCCAGCAGCTCAAAAGCCGTCTGGGAAAAAGAGACCCAGTACTTC	CASSSKAVWEKETQYF
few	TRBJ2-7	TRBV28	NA	TGTGCCAGCAGTCCCTGGGGATCCAACCCCATCTACCCCGGCGAGCAGTACTTC	CASSPWGSNPIYPGEQYF
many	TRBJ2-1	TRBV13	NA	TGTGCCAGCAGCTCCCGACGGTACAATGAGCAGTTCTTC	CASSSRRYNEQFF
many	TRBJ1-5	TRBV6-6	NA	TGTGCCAGCAGTTACTGGGGGGTTAGCAATCAGCCCCAGCATTTT	CASSYWGVSNQPQHF
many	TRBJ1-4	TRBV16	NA	TGTGCCAGCAGCCAATCCCCGTTACAGCGGGCGCGTGAAAAACTGTTTTTT	CASSQSPLQRAREKLFF